This T cell receptor beta chain was recorded in a study of monozygotic twins with inflammatory bowel disease. The study's findings and limits: Reduced clonotype sharing with other individuals was observed in IBD patients relative to healthy twins, especially with disease activity.

Each TCR library consumed 3,000 to 4,500 ng of total RNA. The UMIs contained a 6-nucleotide sample barcode. They were added by template switching during cDNA synthesis. TCRdb reprocessed the 5' RACE reads and stores each CDR3 protein as one record, lacking DNA. The table lists about 420,000 distinct CDR3 sequences. On this clonotype itself: Antigen: not known.

This TCR derives from a human donor with ulcerative colitis or Crohn's disease, or a healthy co-twin of an affected twin (not recorded which). Source material: blood.

The CDR3 loop is CAWSVNRPGNYEQYF. The chain combines TRBV30 with TRBJ2-7; TCRdb names TRBD1, which stays unverified in the absence of DNA. This CDR3 is 15 amino acids long. Germline CDR1 is GTSNPN and CDR2 is SVGIG (reference sequence).